The source of this T cell receptor beta chain is a study of blood T cells in healthy people across ages. PCR was performed a second time for roughly 7 to 11 cycles using a sample-barcoded 5' primer and a J-beta primer mix. TCRdb re-analysed the 5' RACE reads in MiXCR, keeping a single row per CDR3 protein. Among 750,000 to 850,000 distinct CDR3 sequences listed, 25% were seen once. This clonotype was counted a single time. Germline trimming cut 1 base from V and 0 bases from J; bases unmatched to any gene: 8. Per germline, CDR1 SGHTA and CDR2 FQGNSA. This CDR3 is 18 amino acids long. This same sample was also part of a study on T cells of mothers and their children. That study adds: Related mother-child pairs showed slightly, non-significantly higher overlap than unrelated pairs.

The chain combines TRBV7-2 with TRBJ1-5; 8 bases map to TRBD1. The sequence was obtained from a boy between 10 and 17 years old in good health. The source material was blood. The CDR3 DNA sequence: TGTGCCAGCAGCTTAGATCCGGGACAGGTGCATAGCAATCAGCCCCAGCATTTT. Translation: CASSLDPGQVHSNQPQHF.